The source of this T cell receptor beta chain is a study of control samples from healthy donors and cancer patients. TCRdb's copy holds only in-frame clones and misses some; the assay was immunoSEQ multiplex PCR. This sample yields approximately 120,000 clones, of which about nine tenths are seen a single time; 4% to 5.5% belongs to the top ten. Sequencing input: blood. This TCR derives from a human donor in good health. The donor label of this sample is uncertain.

The CDR3 sequence: CASSLAGGRENEQFF. The CDR3 bases are TGTGCCAGCAGCCTAGCGGGGGGTAGGGAGAATGAGCAGTTCTTC. V gene TRBV5-4 combines with J gene TRBJ2-1; 11 positions match TRBD2. J lost 7 bases, V lost 4 bases, and 7 bases had no gene match. CDR3 size: 15 residues. Germline V CDR1 and CDR2: SGHNT, YYREEE (reference sequence).